What follows are 13 T cell receptor beta chains derived from one specimen sequenced in a study of control samples from healthy donors and cancer patients. The method was immunoSEQ multiplex PCR; TCRdb's version includes in-frame clones alone and lacks a portion of them. The top ten hold about 10% of the sample, which has 100,000 or so clones, 75% to 85% seen once. Specimen: blood. These receptors were obtained from a woman aged 25 to 45 in good health.

This sequence joins TRBV6-6 and TRBJ2-5; the match to TRBD1 covers 9 bases. The CDR3 sequence is 14 residues long. Trimming at V came to 2 bases and at J to 5 bases, leaving 3 bases not matched to a gene. The germline V gene has CDR1 MNHNY and CDR2 SVGAGI (reference sequence). Here the CDR3 reads CASSYGTGLETQYF. The CDR3 DNA follows: TGTGCCAGCAGTTACGGGACAGGGTTGGAGACCCAGTACTTC.

The genes are TRBV18 and TRBJ1-2, with D possibly matching TRBD1 (5 bases). The germline V and J ends were trimmed by 2 bases and 6 bases, with 7 bases remaining between them. CDR3 length: 12 amino acids. From germline, CDR1 is KGHSH and CDR2 LQKENI. In DNA form, the CDR3 reads TGTGCCAGCTCACCAATAGGGGATGGCTACACCTTC. This encodes CASSPIGDGYTF.

The CDR3 DNA sequence: TGTGCCAGCAAATCAGGCTCTCAAGAGACCCAGTACTTC. Amino acid sequence: CASKSGSQETQYF. The chain has TRBV6-6 and TRBJ2-5; D unresolved. The CDR3 sequence is 13 residues long. Germline CDR1 MNHNY, CDR2 SVGAGI (reference sequence). V lost 7 bases and J 2 bases, leaving 11 bases between the germline ends.

The chain couples TRBV25-1 to TRBJ2-5, with D maybe TRBD1 (6 bases). Trimming left V 4 bases short and J 4 bases short, with 13 bases between. The germline V gene has CDR1 MGHDK and CDR2 SYGVNS. The CDR3 contains 14 residues. CDR3 region: CASSVQGIGETQYF. The CDR3 DNA follows: TGTGCCAGCAGTGTACAGGGTATAGGAGAGACCCAGTACTTC.

CDR3 in amino acids: CASSQDGAGKYF. The CDR3 DNA sequence: TGTGCCAGCAGCCAAGATGGGGCAGGAAAGTACTTC. The V and J genes are TRBV14 and TRBJ2-7; tentative D call: TRBD1 (5 bases). The CDR3 totals 12 residues. V lost 0 bases, J lost 11 bases, and 11 bases lay in between. The germline V gene encodes CDR1 SGHDN and CDR2 FVKESK.

This chain links TRBV5-6 with TRBJ1-2; D is possibly TRBD1 (5 bases). CDR1 is SGHDT and CDR2 is YYEEEE in the germline V gene. This CDR3 spans 15 amino acids. Trimming left V 1 base short and J 2 bases short, with 12 bases between. The CDR3 nucleotides read TGTGCCAGCAGCTTGTGGTCTAGGGACAACTATGGCTACACCTTC. Translating it yields CASSLWSRDNYGYTF.

The gene calls are TRBV5-1 and TRBJ1-2; a possible D gene is TRBD1 (5 bases). The ends were cut back, 0 bases at V and 6 bases at J, with 18 bases in the middle. This CDR3 has 16 amino acids. CDR1 is SGHRS and CDR2 is YFSETQ in the germline V gene. The CDR3 sequence is CASSLDEGKFIHGYTF. CDR3 DNA sequence: TGCGCCAGCAGCTTGGACGAGGGGAAATTTATACATGGCTACACCTTC.

This clone was counted a single time. This chain connects TRBV30 to TRBJ1-1; the D is unclear. V was cut by 3 bases and J by 5 bases, with 7 bases left in between. The CDR3 contains 11 residues. Germline V gene sequence: CDR1 GTSNPN, CDR2 SVGIG (reference sequence). The CDR3 DNA reads as TGTGCCTGGAGACTGGAGACTGAAGCTTTCTTT. It yields the protein CAWRLETEAFF.

V gene TRBV5-1 combines with J gene TRBJ2-3, with 12 nucleotides matching TRBD1. Germline lookup yields CDR1 SGHRS and CDR2 YFSETQ. J gave up 4 bases and V 0 bases, and 12 bases lay outside the gene matches. This CDR3 is built from 19 residues. This chain's CDR3 is CASSLDRDRGPIASDTQYF. CDR3 DNA sequence: TGCGCCAGCAGCTTGGACCGGGACAGGGGGCCAATAGCGTCAGATACGCAGTATTTT.

This chain connects TRBV6-5 to TRBJ2-3; TRBD1 matches at 10 bases. There are 15 residues in the CDR3. V trimming: 7 bases; J trimming: 4 bases; junction bases outside the gene matches: 8. Germline CDR1 MNHEY, CDR2 SVGAGI. Here the CDR3 reads CASMVGTGDADTQYF. In DNA, the CDR3 is TGTGCCAGCATGGTGGGGACAGGGGACGCAGATACGCAGTATTTT.

This sequence joins TRBV12-5 and TRBJ1-4; possible D gene TRBD1, 5 bases. The ends were cut back, 5 bases at V and 8 bases at J, with 12 bases in the middle. Germline loops: CDR1 LGHNT, CDR2 FRNRAP. This CDR3 has 13 amino acids. As DNA, the CDR3 is TGTGCTAGTGGTCCAGGGAGGCGGGAAAAACTGTTTTTT. Protein: CASGPGRREKLFF.

V gene TRBV6-2 or TRBV6-3 combines with J gene TRBJ1-6; D perhaps matches TRBD1 (5 bases). The germline gives CDR1 MNHEY, CDR2 SVGEGT. The CDR3 spans 15 residues. Trimming cost V 5 bases and J 7 bases, with 15 bases left between them. CDR3 sequence: CASSVSPGANSPLHF. In nucleotides, the CDR3 is TGTGCCAGCAGTGTGAGTCCCGGGGCCAATTCACCCCTCCACTTT.

CDR3 nucleotides: TGTGCCAGTACCTACGGGGAGTTGGGCTATGGCTACACCTTC. It encodes CASTYGELGYGYTF. The chain carries TRBV19 and TRBJ1-2; D ambiguous. V lost 7 bases to trimming and J lost 4 bases, with 16 bases between them. Germline CDR1 LNHDA, CDR2 SQIVND (reference sequence). The CDR3 runs 14 residues.